This T cell receptor beta chain stems from a study of blood T cell repertoires in COVID-19. Overall study: The analysed material was cDNA or gDNA that came from T cells, B-cell-depleted T cells, or PBMCs.

Original handling: Reference gene primer amplification gave estimated nucleated cell counts. Repertoires were generated with immunoSEQ multiplex PCR, while TCRdb's copy carries only in-frame clones and drops some. The V and J calls and clone size come from that table; D and trimming were worked out from the DNA. The sample contains tens of thousands of clones, around nine tenths of which appear only once. The clonotype comes from a man aged 30 to 45 with acute or convalescent COVID-19. The sample taken for sequencing was peripheral blood.

CDR3 protein: CSASVQGHTGELFF. DNA for the CDR3: TGCAGTGCTAGTGTCCAGGGCCACACCGGGGAGCTGTTTTTT. The chain couples TRBV20-1 to TRBJ2-2, with a tentative D call TRBD1 (5 bases). In germline, CDR1 is DFQATT, CDR2 SNEGSKA (reference sequence). This CDR3 has 14 amino acids. V dropped 3 bases and J dropped 3 bases, with 11 bases sitting between them.